This TCR beta chain was found in a study of shared clonotypes between healthy human individuals. This CDR3 comprises 13 residues. The V and J ends lost 0 bases and 8 bases respectively, with 10 bases between them. Per the germline V gene, CDR1 is LGHNA and CDR2 is YSLEER. As processed by the authors: Junction-only immunoSEQ data arrived without quality scores, meaning filtering differed. Method: immunoSEQ multiplex PCR; TCRdb's copy keeps in-frame clones and lacks some. The D gene and trimming were derived from the DNA, and the V and J assignments and clone size from that table. The sample includes 1.4 million to 1.5 million clones, roughly 95% of them seen just once. The study's findings and limits: Non-shared clonotypes showed lower generation probabilities than clonotypes common to all four donors. Around 5% of naive CD4 clonotypes were common to a handful of donors.

The CD4+ fraction was divided into a CD45RA+ naive subset and a CD45RA-negative memory subset. Comments on this clone: Antigen unknown.

The source of this sequence is a man aged 25 to 40 in good health. Material for sequencing was naive CD4+ T cells sorted from blood. Subset reported: CD45RA+ positively selected. The gene calls are TRBV4-3 and TRBJ1-1, with D maybe TRBD1 (6 bases). This CDR3 reads CASSQEYRAEAFF. For the CDR3, the DNA is TGCGCCAGCAGCCAAGAATACAGGGCCGAAGCTTTCTTT.